The sequence of this T cell receptor beta chain was determined in a study of T-cell reconstitution after alpha-beta-depleted transplantation in children. The TCRbeta library incorporated unique molecular identifiers. Via MiXCR, TCRdb re-called the PCR reads, giving one row per CDR3 protein. The table shows 500,000 or so distinct CDR3 sequences, with around a third occurring only once. The CDR3 sequence is 14 residues long. CDR1 is LGHNA, CDR2 YSLEER, per germline. With 1 base removed from V and 7 bases from J, the gap between germline ends came to 11 bases. The sequence was obtained from a human donor who donated a stem cell graft to a child with aplastic anemia. V is TRBV4-3 and J is TRBJ2-1; D uncertain. The source material was PBMCs from the stem cell graft donor, sampled from the stem cell graft. CDR3 sequence (DNA): TGCGCCAGCAGCCAAGCCCGTAGGGTGAATGAGCAGTTCTTC. Residues: CASSQARRVNEQFF.